Below are 11 T cell receptor beta chains sequenced from a single sample in a study of Ad26.COV2.S vaccination and SARS-CoV-2 variants. Treatment denoted: about 20 received Ad26.COV2.S at low or high dose, single or two shots; 5 received placebo; per-sample allocation not given. Sample collection was performed on day 63 after the first vaccine or placebo injection. The data were produced by immunoSEQ multiplex PCR, yet TCRdb's version contains in-frame clones alone and is incomplete. The sample gives over 450,000 clones, approximately 90% of which show up once; 1.7% is in the top ten. Here the sequenced sample was peripheral blood, taken in a trial of Ad26.COV2.S vaccine versus placebo. The receptors shown here come from a person between 18 and 59 years old who received the Ad26.COV2.S COVID-19 vaccine or a placebo.

The rearrangement joins TRBV19 to TRBJ1-1, with 7 bases lining up with TRBD1. Germline V CDR1 and CDR2: LNHDA, SQIVND (reference sequence). The CDR3 length is 13 residues. V dropped 7 bases and J dropped 3; count of bases not matched to a gene: 5. In DNA, the CDR3 is TGTGCCAGTACGACAGGGAGGCACACTGAAGCTTTCTTT. It translates to CASTTGRHTEAFF.

The rearrangement joins TRBV27 to TRBJ1-1; 7 bases fit TRBD1. This CDR3 spans 13 amino acids. The V and J ends lost 6 bases and 5 bases, in that order; junction bases with no gene match: 6. The germline CDR1 and CDR2 sequences are MNHEY and SMNVEV (reference sequence). CDR3 loop: CASRGTGETEAFF. The DNA of the CDR3 is TGTGCCAGCAGGGGAACAGGGGAGACTGAAGCTTTCTTT.

DNA for the CDR3: TGTGCCAGTAGTATCGGGGTGACAGGTATCCGGGAGCTGTTTTTT. It is translated as CASSIGVTGIRELFF. V gene TRBV19 combines with J gene TRBJ2-2; the D gene is possibly TRBD1 (6 bases). The CDR3 loop spans 15 amino acids. The V gene lost 3 bases and the J gene lost 9 bases, with 17 bases spanning the gap. CDR1 and CDR2 (germline): LNHDA, SQIVND (reference sequence).

V and J are TRBV7-2 and TRBJ2-7; 9 nucleotides match TRBD1. This CDR3 is built from 14 residues. J lost 5 bases, V lost 4 bases, and 6 bases had no gene match. Germline loops: CDR1 SGHTA, CDR2 FQGNSA. The CDR3 loop reads CASSSGTGYHEQYF. The CDR3 region has the DNA TGTGCCAGCAGCTCCGGGACAGGGTACCACGAGCAGTACTTC.

The V call is TRBV28, the J call TRBJ2-7; 7 bases map to TRBD1. Germline assignment: CDR1 MDHEN and CDR2 SYDVKM. Trimming removed 5 bases from V and 2 bases from J; junction bases left unmatched: 6. The CDR3 contains 14 residues. The CDR3 sequence: CASSVGDRTYEQYF. The CDR3 DNA reads TGTGCCAGCAGTGTGGGGGACAGAACCTACGAGCAGTACTTC.

This clone was detected once. The rearrangement links TRBV7-9 to TRBJ1-4, with 7 bases aligning to TRBD1. The trim removed 5 bases at V and 5 bases at J, leaving 5 bases unmatched. The germline gives CDR1 SEHNR, CDR2 FQNEAQ (reference sequence). The CDR3 totals 14 residues. CDR3 region: CASSLTGRNEKLFF. CDR3 DNA sequence: TGTGCCAGCAGCCTGACAGGGAGGAATGAAAAACTGTTTTTT.

The chain carries TRBV11-2 and TRBJ2-1; 9 nucleotides line up with TRBD2. This CDR3 is 15 amino acids long. The V segment lost 5 bases and the J segment 10 bases; nucleotides outside the gene matches: 12. CDR1 is SGHAT and CDR2 is FQNNGV in the germline V gene. CDR3 sequence: CASSRGNSGSWEQFF. The CDR3 bases are TGTGCCAGCAGCCGGGGTAATAGCGGGAGCTGGGAGCAGTTCTTC.

The chain is built from TRBV6-6 and TRBJ1-4, with 8 bases fitting TRBD1. Germline V lookup: CDR1 MNHNY, CDR2 SVGAGI (reference sequence). The CDR3 has 13 amino acids. The trim removed 6 bases at V and 10 bases at J, leaving 7 bases unmatched. The CDR3 coding sequence is TGTGCCAGCAGGCCTACAGGGGGGGCAAAACTGTTTTTT. Its translation: CASRPTGGAKLFF.

The V and J genes are TRBV6-5 and TRBJ1-4; the D is unclear. The CDR3 spans 14 residues. The V end was cut by 0 bases, the J end by 8 bases, with 10 bases between. Germline CDR1 MNHEY, CDR2 SVGAGI. The CDR3: CASSYSAGLEKLFF. CDR3 DNA: TGTGCCAGCAGTTACTCTGCCGGGTTGGAAAAACTGTTTTTT.

The V gene is TRBV27, the J gene TRBJ1-3; D might be TRBD1 (5 bases). The CDR3 sequence is 16 residues long. V lost 5 bases to trimming and J lost 0 bases, with 14 bases between them. Looked up from germline, CDR1 is MNHEY and CDR2 is SMNVEV (reference sequence). The CDR3 DNA sequence: TGTGCCAGCAGTCCCCGGGACCCTAACTCTGGAAACACCATATATTTT. Encoded protein: CASSPRDPNSGNTIYF.

The V call is TRBV5-4, the J call TRBJ2-1, with TRBD2 as a possible D gene (6 bases). The CDR3 sequence is 12 residues long. The germline V and J ends were trimmed by 4 bases and 7 bases, with 9 bases remaining between them. CDR1 is SGHNT, CDR2 YYREEE, per germline (reference sequence). The CDR3 DNA is TGTGCCAGCAGCAAGGGACTGAATGAGCAGTTCTTC. Translating gives CASSKGLNEQFF. The variable domain in full, with the rest retrieved from reference TRBV5-4 and TRBJ2-1, is ETGVTQSPTHLIKTRGQQVTLRCSSQSGHNTVSWYQQALGQGPQFIFQYYREEENGRGNFPPRFSGLQFPNYSSELNVNALELDDSALYLCASSKGLNEQFFGPGTRLTVL.